This entry describes one T cell receptor (beta chain). Trimming removed 1 base at V and 1 base at J, with 12 bases between. The V gene's germline CDR1 is LNHNV and CDR2 YYDKDF (reference sequence). This CDR3 region has 16 residues. TCRdb called the 5' RACE reads again in MiXCR, with one record for every CDR3 protein. This sample carries some 730,000 distinct CDR3 sequences, 15% to 20% of them seen once, and the ten largest clones take about an eighth. This record belongs to a study of identical twins. The same data also contributed to another study, on T cells expressing NK-cell markers. That source reports: With respect to HCMV, most of the eight sequenced donors were seropositive, and one was seronegative.

This clonotype was sampled from a woman between 18 and 29 years old in good health. This chain joins TRBV15 and TRBJ2-3; possibly TRBD2 for D (5 bases). Sequenced sample: PBMCs. CDR3: CATSRARYGGTDTQYF. The CDR3, as DNA: TGTGCCACCAGCAGAGCCCGCTACGGGGGCACAGATACGCAGTATTTT.